This record concerns one T cell receptor beta chain sequence. The entry originates in a study of blood T cell repertoires in COVID-19. Study summary: PBMCs, B-cell-depleted T cells, or T cells were the source of the cDNA or gDNA that made up the material.

From germline, CDR1 is SGHTA and CDR2 FQGNSA. CDR3 length: 15 amino acids. The germline V and J ends were trimmed by 1 base and 7 bases, with 14 bases remaining between them. This table comes from immunoSEQ multiplex PCR, and its TCRdb copy is limited to in-frame clones, with some not included. The data show nearly 110,000 clones, roughly 84% seen once. Sequenced: peripheral blood. The clonotype originates from a human donor in a cohort sampled during active COVID-19. This chain links TRBV7-2 with TRBJ2-4; perhaps TRBD1 as D (5 bases). For the CDR3, the DNA is TGTGCCAGCAGCTTAGAAGGGGTTAGCCTCAACATTCAGTACTTC. It translates to CASSLEGVSLNIQYF.